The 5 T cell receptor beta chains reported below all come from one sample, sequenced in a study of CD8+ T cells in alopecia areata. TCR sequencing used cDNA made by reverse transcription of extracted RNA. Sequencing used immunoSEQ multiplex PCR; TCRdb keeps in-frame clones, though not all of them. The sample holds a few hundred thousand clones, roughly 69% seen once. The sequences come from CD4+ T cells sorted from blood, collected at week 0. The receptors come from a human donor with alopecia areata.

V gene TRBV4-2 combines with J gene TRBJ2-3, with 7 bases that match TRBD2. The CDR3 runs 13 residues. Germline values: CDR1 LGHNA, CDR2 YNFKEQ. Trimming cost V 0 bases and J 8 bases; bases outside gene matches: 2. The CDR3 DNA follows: TGTGCCAGCAGCCAAGAGGGGGGGACTACGCAGTATTTT. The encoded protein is CASSQEGGTTQYF.

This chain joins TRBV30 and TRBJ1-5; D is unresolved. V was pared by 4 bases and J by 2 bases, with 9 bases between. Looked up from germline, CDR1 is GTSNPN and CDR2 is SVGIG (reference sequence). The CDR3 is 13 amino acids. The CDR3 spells CAWNVVGNQPQHF. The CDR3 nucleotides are TGTGCCTGGAATGTTGTTGGCAATCAGCCCCAGCATTTT.

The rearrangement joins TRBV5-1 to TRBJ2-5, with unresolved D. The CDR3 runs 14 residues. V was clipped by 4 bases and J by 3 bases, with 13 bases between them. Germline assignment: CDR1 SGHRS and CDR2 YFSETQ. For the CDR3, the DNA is TGCGCCAGCAGCCAGAACCTGGGGAAAGAGACCCAGTACTTC. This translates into CASSQNLGKETQYF.

In DNA form, the CDR3 reads TGCAGCGTTGGACACTACACTGAAGCTTTCTTT. Amino acid sequence: CSVGHYTEAFF. The rearrangement uses TRBV29-1 and TRBJ1-1; D call uncertain. CDR1 SQVTM and CDR2 ANQGSEA come from the germline V gene. The germline V and J ends were trimmed by 4 bases and 3 bases, with 6 bases remaining between them. The CDR3 is made up of 11 amino acids.

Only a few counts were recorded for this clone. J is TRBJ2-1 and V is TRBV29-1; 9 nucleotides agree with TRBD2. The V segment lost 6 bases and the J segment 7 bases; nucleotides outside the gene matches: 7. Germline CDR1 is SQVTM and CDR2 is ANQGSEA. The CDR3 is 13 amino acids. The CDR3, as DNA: TGCAGCGTCCCCGGGACTAGCATGAATGAGCAGTTCTTC. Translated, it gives CSVPGTSMNEQFF.